Listed here is a single T cell receptor beta chain. The data originate from a study of identical twins. TCRdb passed the 5' RACE reads through MiXCR, listing each CDR3 protein once. The sample consists of over 600,000 distinct CDR3 sequences, less than 25% of them appearing once. From germline, CDR1 is MNHEY and CDR2 SVGEGT. V dropped 4 bases and J dropped 8 bases, with 13 bases sitting between them. The CDR3 covers 13 residues. In addition, the sample was reused for a study of T cells expressing NK-cell markers. This second report adds: TCR beta repertoires came from sorted CD3+CD56+NKG2C+, CD3+CD56+NKG2C- and CD3+CD56-NKG2C+ T cells. Eight donors were sequenced, of whom seven were HCMV-seropositive, while the remaining one was HCMV-seronegative.

This TCR derives from a woman under 30 in good health. Sequenced sample: PBMCs. This chain joins TRBV6-2 or TRBV6-3 and TRBJ2-3; D gene uncertain. The CDR3 sequence: CASSSPTPGTQYF. The CDR3 DNA is TGTGCCAGCAGTTCCCCGACCCCTGGTACGCAGTATTTT.